The clone carrying this T cell receptor (beta chain) was detected ten times or more. Trimming removed 0 bases from V and 0 bases from J, with 7 bases in between. The V gene's germline CDR1 is GTSNPN and CDR2 SVGIG (reference sequence). The CDR3 extends over 14 amino acids. The sample comes from a study of T-cell reconstitution after alpha-beta-depleted transplantation in children. For TCRbeta, the library was prepared with unique molecular identifiers. TCRdb re-called the PCR reads with MiXCR, one entry per CDR3 protein. The table lists about 610,000 distinct CDR3 sequences, roughly a tenth of them singletons.

This receptor was obtained from a human donor who donated a stem cell graft to a child with acute myeloid leukemia. The sequencing used PBMCs from the stem cell graft donor, collected from the stem cell graft. V gene TRBV30 combines with J gene TRBJ2-3, with no clear D. CDR3 sequence (DNA): TGTGCCTGGAGTGTAGGGAAAAGCACAGATACGCAGTATTTT. Encoded protein: CAWSVGKSTDTQYF.